This T cell receptor beta chain was obtained from a study of blood T cell repertoires in COVID-19. Overall study: Acute and convalescent COVID-19 specimens originated in the United States, Italy and Spain.

The authors' processing: For nucleated cells, counts were estimated from reference gene primer amplification. Some clones are missing from TCRdb's copy, which holds only in-frame ones; the method was immunoSEQ multiplex PCR. That table furnishes V, J and clone size, whereas the DNA furnished D and trimming. This sample has roughly 400,000 clones, with roughly nine tenths found just once. CDR1 is WNHNN and CDR2 is SYGVQD in the germline V gene (reference sequence). V shed 7 bases and J shed 0 bases, with 14 bases lying between them. The CDR3 covers 15 residues. Across 20 to 25 US areas, participants ranged in age from roughly 18 to 95 years. Cohorts were based on clinical histories the participants reported.

The receptor comes from a woman in her thirties or forties who had been exposed to COVID-19. Sequenced: PBMCs or T cells enriched from blood (not recorded which). The chain has TRBV10-1 and TRBJ2-3, with a weak D call TRBD2 (5 bases). The CDR3 loop is CASTHGRASTDTQYF. CDR3 bases: TGCGCCAGCACACACGGGCGGGCGAGCACAGATACGCAGTATTTT.